These 25 T cell receptor beta chains share one sample of origin, sequenced in a study of somatic mutations in cytotoxic T cells in rheumatoid arthritis. Libraries were prepared by immunoSEQ multiplex PCR; TCRdb keeps only in-frame clonotypes and omits some of them. The sample carries 15,000 to 20,000 clones, about four fifths recorded once. The sequenced sample consisted of CD8+ T cells sorted from blood. Receptors originate from a man younger than 30 with rheumatoid arthritis.

This chain links TRBV6-6 with TRBJ2-3; 7 positions match TRBD2. J lost 6 bases, V lost 6 bases, and 15 bases had no gene match. CDR1 is MNHNY and CDR2 is SVGAGI in the germline V gene (reference sequence). This CDR3 comprises 16 residues. The CDR3 spells CASSSQPWGGVDTQYF. CDR3 DNA sequence: TGTGCCAGCAGCTCACAGCCTTGGGGAGGGGTGGATACGCAGTATTTT.

The chain uses TRBV27 and TRBJ1-1, with TRBD1 identical over 8 bases. CDR3 length equals 14 residues. J was trimmed by 0 bases and V by 9 bases; bases with no gene match: 6. Germline CDR1 and CDR2: MNHEY and SMNVEV (reference sequence). CDR3 nucleotide sequence: TGTGCCAGTTACAGGGGGAACATGAACACTGAAGCTTTCTTT. This codes for CASYRGNMNTEAFF.

This chain links TRBV4-2 with TRBJ1-2, with unresolved D. The CDR3 runs to 11 residues. V lost 1 base, J lost 8 bases, and 5 bases lay in between. From germline, CDR1 is LGHNA and CDR2 YNFKEQ. The CDR3 DNA reads as TGTGCCAGCAGCCAAGCAGCGGGCTACACCTTC. Its protein is CASSQAAGYTF.

V is TRBV9 and J is TRBJ2-1; 10 bases match TRBD1. This CDR3 has 15 amino acids. The junction had 9 bases not matched to a gene; V was cut back by 4 bases and J by 8 bases. Germline values: CDR1 SGDLS, CDR2 YYNGEE. CDR3 region: CASSPPGQGYDEQFF. The CDR3 DNA is TGTGCCAGCAGCCCACCGGGACAGGGGTACGATGAGCAGTTCTTC. Using reference TRBV9 and TRBJ2-1 for the parts outside the CDR3, the full variable domain is DSGVTQTPKHLITATGQRVTLRCSPRSGDLSVYWYQQSLDQGLQFLIQYYNGEERAKGNILERFSAQQFPDLHSELNLSSLELGDSALYFCASSPPGQGYDEQFFGPGTRLTVL.

A note on this clone: In the same sample, other DNA sequences code for this CDR3. The chain recombines TRBV6-4 with TRBJ2-3, with 8 bases identical to TRBD2. The CDR3 is 14 residues long. V lost 3 bases, J lost 1 base, and 0 bases stayed unmatched. The V gene's germline CDR1 is MRHNA and CDR2 SNTAGT. The CDR3 DNA reads TGTGCCAGCAGTGAAGCGGGGGGCACAGATACGCAGTATTTT. Its translation is CASSEAGGTDTQYF.

The chain links TRBV9 to TRBJ2-5; 13 bases are shared with TRBD2. This CDR3 is built from 18 residues. Germline V gene sequence: CDR1 SGDLS, CDR2 YYNGEE. The junction had 18 bases not matched to a gene; V was cut back by 4 bases and J by 9 bases. The CDR3 nucleotides are TGTGCCAGCAGCCCCGGGCGAACTAGCGGGGGGGCAAGAGCCTCCCAGTACTTC. Translated, it gives CASSPGRTSGGARASQYF.

The rearrangement uses TRBV30 and TRBJ1-3; D is possibly TRBD1 (5 bases). Germline V lookup: CDR1 GTSNPN, CDR2 SVGIG (reference sequence). V lost 5 bases, J lost 2 bases, and 7 bases lay in between. The CDR3 contains 12 residues. In DNA form, the CDR3 reads TGTGCCTGGGAAGGGGCTGGAAACACCATATATTTT. Protein: CAWEGAGNTIYF.

The V gene is TRBV30, the J gene TRBJ1-2; a weak D match, TRBD1 (5 bases). Germline CDR1 reads GTSNPN; CDR2 reads SVGIG (reference sequence). The CDR3 runs to 13 residues. V was pared by 4 bases and J by 7 bases, with 16 bases between. The CDR3, as DNA: TGTGCCTGGACCCTAGGAGGGGCGAGTGGCTACACCTTC. Its translation is CAWTLGGASGYTF.

The chain combines TRBV18 with TRBJ2-7, with 8 bases matching TRBD1. The CDR3 spans 15 residues. J was trimmed by 2 bases and V by 0 bases; bases with no gene match: 3. Per the germline V gene, CDR1 is KGHSH and CDR2 is LQKENI. The CDR3 protein is CASSPPGQGTYEQYF. CDR3 DNA sequence: TGTGCCAGCTCACCACCTGGACAGGGAACCTACGAGCAGTACTTC.

The CDR3 reads CSAADGSTQYF. As DNA, the CDR3 is TGCAGTGCCGCGGATGGGTCGACCCAGTACTTC. V gene TRBV20-1 combines with J gene TRBJ2-5; D gene uncertain. Trimming cost V 6 bases and J 7 bases, with 12 bases left between them. Germline V gene sequence: CDR1 DFQATT, CDR2 SNEGSKA (reference sequence). The CDR3 totals 11 residues.

This clone is classed as medium-sized (0.01 to 0.1%). The chain couples TRBV4-2 to TRBJ2-6, with 9 positions matching TRBD1. After removal of 3 bases from V and 0 bases from J, the junction contained 0 bases not matched to a gene. CDR3 length equals 16 residues. Germline CDR1 reads LGHNA; CDR2 reads YNFKEQ. CDR3 sequence reads: CASSQTGGSGANVLTF. The CDR3 nucleotides are TGTGCCAGCAGCCAGACAGGGGGCTCTGGGGCCAACGTCCTGACTTTC.

The J gene is TRBJ2-7, the V gene TRBV27; possible D gene TRBD2, 6 bases. Trimming removed 6 bases at V and 2 bases at J, with 26 bases between. CDR3 size: 18 residues. CDR1 MNHEY and CDR2 SMNVEV come from the germline V gene (reference sequence). CDR3 in DNA: TGTGCCAGCAGGGATACTGGCCCGGGGGTCCTTAGCCCCTACGAGCAGTACTTC. This translates into CASRDTGPGVLSPYEQYF.

This chain connects TRBV19 to TRBJ2-1; 13 bases match TRBD2. Germline CDR1 is LNHDA and CDR2 is SQIVND (reference sequence). The length of the CDR3 is 15 residues. J gave up 6 bases and V 2 bases, and 1 base lay outside the gene matches. The CDR3 sequence is CASSITSGGGNEQFF. CDR3 sequence (DNA): TGTGCCAGTAGTATAACTAGCGGGGGGGGCAATGAGCAGTTCTTC.

The genes are TRBV5-4 and TRBJ2-5; no firm D call. CDR1 SGHNT and CDR2 YYREEE come from the germline V gene (reference sequence). The CDR3 has 13 amino acids. The V gene lost 0 bases and the J gene lost 5 bases, with 8 bases spanning the gap. CDR3 bases: TGTGCCAGCAGCTTGGCGAGTCGGGAGACCCAGTACTTC. Encoded protein: CASSLASRETQYF.

The rearrangement uses TRBV6-1 and TRBJ1-6; the D gene is possibly TRBD1 (5 bases). The CDR3 sequence is 13 residues long. The germline V gene has CDR1 MNHNS and CDR2 SASEGT. V was cut by 3 bases and J by 5 bases, with 5 bases left in between. The CDR3 DNA reads as TGTGCCAGCAGTGACAGGGATAATTCACCCCTCCACTTT. Protein sequence: CASSDRDNSPLHF.

The chain joins TRBV6-5 to TRBJ2-3; no firm D call. The CDR3 has 13 residues. Germline lookup yields CDR1 MNHEY and CDR2 SVGAGI. Deletions cut 5 bases from V and 1 base from J, with 7 bases between. The DNA for the CDR3 is TGTGCCAGCAGTCCAGTGCGCACAGATACGCAGTATTTT. This codes for CASSPVRTDTQYF.

The V and J genes are TRBV2 and TRBJ1-2; D gene unclear. There are 14 residues in the CDR3. Per the germline V gene, CDR1 is SNHLY and CDR2 is FYNNEI. Trimming took 4 bases from V and 5 from J, leaving 14 bases between them. Here the CDR3 DNA reads TGTGCCAGCAGTGTGGTGACATTGCAATATGGCTACACCTTC. Protein: CASSVVTLQYGYTF.

The chain carries TRBV6-5 and TRBJ1-1; 7 nucleotides agree with TRBD1. The ends lost 5 bases at V and 0 bases at J; junction bases unmatched: 6. Per germline, CDR1 MNHEY and CDR2 SVGAGI. The CDR3 is made up of 15 amino acids. In DNA form, the CDR3 reads TGTGCCAGCAGTCGGACGACAGGGCTGAACACTGAAGCTTTCTTT. It encodes CASSRTTGLNTEAFF.

J is TRBJ2-2 and V is TRBV27, with D possibly TRBD2 on 6 matching bases. Per the germline V gene, CDR1 is MNHEY and CDR2 is SMNVEV (reference sequence). The CDR3 is 16 residues long. V lost 4 bases and J lost 7, with 19 bases in between. The DNA for the CDR3 is TGTGCCAGCAGTTCCCGGGCCCATTTCGGGGGCGGGGAGCTGTTTTTT. This sequence encodes CASSSRAHFGGGELFF.

This rearrangement joins TRBV9 to TRBJ2-1; TRBD2 matches 7 bases. V lost 0 bases and J lost 2; bases outside the gene matches: 5. The CDR3 length is 16 residues. CDR1 is SGDLS and CDR2 is YYNGEE in the germline V gene. The CDR3 loop is CASSVGGGVPYNEQFF. CDR3 DNA: TGTGCCAGCAGCGTAGGGGGGGGAGTCCCCTACAATGAGCAGTTCTTC.

Remarks on this clone: One end of the junction fails to match germline, which may point to a read error. The rearrangement uses TRBV7-7 and TRBJ1-3, with 8 nucleotides matching TRBD1. The CDR3 contains 16 residues. Germline V gene sequence: CDR1 SSHAT, CDR2 FNYEAQ (reference sequence). DNA of the CDR3: TGTGCTAGCAGCTGGACAGGGCCAGACTCTGGAAACACCATATATTTT. This translates into CASSWTGPDSGNTIYF.

The chain employs TRBV7-2 and TRBJ2-1, with 8 positions matching TRBD1. Germline trimming cut 1 base from V and 9 bases from J; bases unmatched to any gene: 5. This CDR3 is 14 amino acids long. Germline values: CDR1 SGHTA, CDR2 FQGNSA. In DNA form, the CDR3 reads TGTGCCAGCAGCTTAGGGGACAGGTCGGGTGAGCAGTTCTTC. This encodes CASSLGDRSGEQFF.

The chain combines TRBV10-3 with TRBJ1-5; D unclear. This CDR3 has 14 amino acids. Germline V CDR1 and CDR2: ENHRY, SYGVKD. V dropped 6 bases and J dropped 4 bases, with 13 bases sitting between them. The chain's CDR3 is CAISPGLQNQPQHF. The CDR3, as DNA: TGTGCCATCAGCCCCGGACTCCAGAATCAGCCCCAGCATTTT.

The chain carries TRBV27 and TRBJ2-3; 7 nucleotides match TRBD2. Germline trimming cut 7 bases from V and 3 bases from J; bases unmatched to any gene: 7. This CDR3 has 14 residues. Germline CDR1 reads MNHEY; CDR2 reads SMNVEV (reference sequence). The CDR3 loop is CASKAWEGTDTQYF. In DNA form, the CDR3 reads TGTGCCAGCAAAGCTTGGGAGGGAACAGATACGCAGTATTTT.

This sequence joins TRBV6-5 and TRBJ1-1; D is perhaps TRBD1 (6 bases). The V and J ends lost 6 bases and 0 bases respectively, with 8 bases between them. The CDR3 length is 13 residues. The germline gives CDR1 MNHEY, CDR2 SVGAGI. CDR3 residues: CASRRTVNTEAFF. The DNA for the CDR3 is TGTGCCAGCAGGAGGACAGTGAACACTGAAGCTTTCTTT.